This entry concerns a single T cell receptor beta chain. TCRdb's copy holds only in-frame clones and misses some; the assay was immunoSEQ multiplex PCR. The data hold around 120,000 clones, with roughly 89% observed a single time. This CDR3 has 14 amino acids. The ends lost 4 bases at V and 3 bases at J; junction bases unmatched: 6. The V gene's germline CDR1 is SGHRS and CDR2 YFSETQ. The data are from a study of T cell responses to AZD1222 COVID-19 vaccine. This specimen consisted of peripheral blood, obtained on day 0 of MenACWY control vaccination. This clonotype was obtained from an adult in good health. The chain is built from TRBV5-1 and TRBJ1-2; the match to TRBD1 covers 7 bases. This CDR3 is CASSAPGQYYGYTF. The CDR3 nucleotides are TGCGCCAGCAGCGCGCCGGGACAGTACTATGGCTACACCTTC.